The T cell receptor (gamma chain) under discussion was sequenced for a study of intestinal T cells in coeliac disease (dated by TCRdb to about 2020). Regarding the complete study: In the TRG cohort, the mean age of coeliac patients was more than 15 years compared with less than 55 years for controls, so the coeliac patients were much younger than the controls. The TCR-delta (TRD) cohort comprised duodenal biopsies from 11 coeliac disease patients and 11 non-coeliac controls. A second, larger TCR-gamma (TRG) cohort comprised duodenal biopsies from 30 to 35 coeliac disease patients and roughly 19 non-coeliac controls. Study-wide findings and limitations: It was not possible to tell repeated CDR3 amino acid sequences apart from PCR duplicates. TRG clustering correctly classified most of the 54 biopsies (about 94%), with a reported leave-one-out accuracy of about 90%. Age was significantly different between the coeliac and control groups, but splitting the analysis by age did not give a significant classification. All 20 or so biopsies in training were correctly classified by TRD kmer-based clustering, and a leave-one-out accuracy of roughly 89% was reported. FFPE-derived DNA was found to be relatively degraded, and loss of a proportion of TCR sequences in each sample was likely caused by this degradation.

Libraries were made using multiplex PCR. The listed sequencing device is Ion Torrent PGM. TRG repertoires were amplified from around 200 ng of biopsy DNA with the LymphoTrack kit, in which Illumina adapters are carried by the primers. TRG amplicons were purified using AMPure XP beads, were quantified on a 2100 Bioanalyzer, and were pooled equimolarly. An Ion PGM instrument was used to sequence the TRG libraries. The original methods were these. Reads in which more than 10% of nucleotides fell below the per-patient third-quartile quality score were removed with FastX. IMGT/HighV-QUEST was used to align the reads, assigning V, D and J genes, identifying CDR3 regions and assessing functionality. After the sequences were translated into amino acids, every sequence predicted to be non-functional was thrown out. CDR3s were broken into kmers both with and without positional annotation, kmer frequencies were analysed by PCA, and samples were clustered using each of the 1023 combinations of PCs 1-10. Leave-one-out cross-validation was used to validate the classification, with parameters re-optimised on the remaining samples in each round. Using the vegan R package, Shannon diversity was calculated from repeated random subsamples whose size matched the lowest read count. Public reads were reanalyzed in TCRdb with CATT, and rows carrying the same DNA were merged afterwards. TCRdb's processing, not the authors', yielded these V and J calls. Within this sample are 450 to 550 gamma-chain clones, with 50% of them counted one time only. The ten largest account for approximately 19% of the sample.

Details on this clone: Its antigen is unknown. One base away there is no much larger clone; base qualities are not given.

Genomic DNA was extracted with the QIAamp DNA FFPE tissue kit from ten 5-um FFPE scrolls per case. To test whether coeliac disease can be classified from the TCR repertoire, the study used fully anonymised formalin-fixed paraffin-embedded duodenal biopsies that were not needed for diagnosis. CDR1 and CDR2 (VINAFY, YDVSNSKD) derive from the germline V gene. From the cysteine up to the phenylalanine, the CDR3 has a length of 14 residues. CDR3 DNA only is kept here, 42 bases in frame from base 1. The source of this sequence is a human donor with celiac disease. Sequencing input: a duodenal biopsy. Here the chain combines TRGV5 and TRGJ1 or TRGJ2. The CDR3 protein is CAPGQEKWGDKKLF. The nucleotides read TGTGCACCTGGACAAGAGAAGTGGGGTGATAAGAAACTCTTT.